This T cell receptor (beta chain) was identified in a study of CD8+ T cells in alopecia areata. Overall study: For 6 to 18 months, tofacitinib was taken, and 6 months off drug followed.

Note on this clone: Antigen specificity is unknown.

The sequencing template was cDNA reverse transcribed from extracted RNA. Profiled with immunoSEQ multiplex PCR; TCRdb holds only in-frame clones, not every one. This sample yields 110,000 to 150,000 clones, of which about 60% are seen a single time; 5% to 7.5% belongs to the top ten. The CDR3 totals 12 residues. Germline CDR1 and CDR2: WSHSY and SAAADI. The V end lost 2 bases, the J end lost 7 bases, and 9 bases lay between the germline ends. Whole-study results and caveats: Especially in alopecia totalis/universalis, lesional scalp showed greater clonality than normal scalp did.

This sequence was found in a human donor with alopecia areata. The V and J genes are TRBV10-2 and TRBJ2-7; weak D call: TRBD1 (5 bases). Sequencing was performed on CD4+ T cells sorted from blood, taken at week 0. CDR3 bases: TGCGCCAGCAGTGAGCAGGGTGGAGAGCAGTACTTC. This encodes CASSEQGGEQYF.